This T cell receptor (beta chain) was recorded in a study of T-cell reconstitution after alpha-beta-depleted transplantation in children. The study's findings and limits: Newly made T cells mostly supplied T-cell counts and diversity one year after transplant. Approximately two months post-transplant, alpha-beta T cells reportedly originated from several hundred expanded graft clones. TCRbeta diversity was high at day 60 in some patients (a result of surviving recipient T cells and thymic progenitors).

TCRbeta library construction was performed incorporating unique molecular identifiers. A single record per CDR3 protein comes from TCRdb applying MiXCR to the PCR reads. The repertoire holds fewer than 750,000 distinct CDR3 sequences, with roughly 23% as singletons. This clonotype has a count of ten or more. As yet, its antigen is unknown. This CDR3 contains 16 residues. The V segment lost 7 bases and the J segment 3 bases; nucleotides outside the gene matches: 9. Sequences were derived from PBMCs, mostly from graft donor cells, sampled 360 days after TCRalphabeta/CD19-depleted stem cell transplant. The receptor comes from a boy younger than two who had a stem cell transplant for acute myeloid leukemia, so the T cells may come from the graft donor. The V call is TRBV12-3 or TRBV12-4, the J call TRBJ2-4; 10 bases fit TRBD2. CDR3 in DNA: TGTGCCAGCATTCCTAGCGGGGGATTTGGCAAAAACATTCAGTACTTC. Its protein is CASIPSGGFGKNIQYF.